The 29 T cell receptor beta chains reported below all come from one sample, sequenced in a study of blood T cells in healthy people across ages. Sample-barcoded 5' priming and a J-beta primer mix drove a second PCR of about 6 to 12 cycles. TCRdb reanalysed the 5' RACE reads using MiXCR and keeps one entry per CDR3 protein. The sample includes hundreds of thousands of distinct CDR3 sequences, under 55% of them seen just once. Input material: blood. The receptor set was obtained from a man between 60 and 75 years old in good health.

This chain joins TRBV3-1 and TRBJ2-3, with D possibly matching TRBD1 (5 bases). There are 16 residues in the CDR3. Trimming took 6 bases from V and 1 from J, leaving 17 bases between them. Germline assignment: CDR1 LGHDT and CDR2 YNNKEL (reference sequence). CDR3 region: CASSSQGHTRTDTQYF. DNA for the CDR3: TGTGCCAGCAGTTCGCAGGGTCACACGCGCACAGATACGCAGTATTTT.

The chain joins TRBV20-1 to TRBJ2-3; D call uncertain. This CDR3 has 14 amino acids. Germline CDR1 is DFQATT and CDR2 is SNEGSKA (reference sequence). Trimming removed 2 bases from V and 1 base from J, with 10 bases in between. The CDR3, as DNA: TGCAGTGCTAGACGGCAGTGGGGCACAGATACGCAGTATTTT. This sequence encodes CSARRQWGTDTQYF.

The chain combines TRBV3-1 with TRBJ2-1, with 7 nucleotides matching TRBD2. Germline V gene lookup returns CDR1 LGHDT and CDR2 YNNKEL (reference sequence). V was pared by 1 base and J by 6 bases, with 6 bases of the junction left unmatched. The length of the CDR3 is 15 residues. DNA for the CDR3: TGTGCCAGCAGCCAAGCTGCTAGCGGCGCCAATGAGCAGTTCTTC. It is translated as CASSQAASGANEQFF.

This chain connects TRBV3-1 to TRBJ2-7; possibly TRBD2 for D (5 bases). The ends were cut back, 3 bases at V and 5 bases at J, with 11 bases in the middle. This CDR3 spans 13 amino acids. Germline CDR1 reads LGHDT; CDR2 reads YNNKEL (reference sequence). The CDR3 reads CASSQASSDEQYF. The CDR3 region has the DNA TGTGCCAGCAGCCAGGCTAGCTCTGACGAGCAGTACTTC.

Points on this clonotype: The germline gene is not matched at one end of the junction; a read error may be the cause. The chain is built from TRBV7-7 and TRBJ2-5; 7 bases align to TRBD1. The CDR3 runs to 13 residues. CDR1 is SSHAT and CDR2 is FNYEAQ in the germline V gene (reference sequence). CDR3 bases: TGTGCTAGCAGTCGGACAGGACCAGAGACCCAGTACTTC. Amino acids: CASSRTGPETQYF. Complete variable domain (other parts from reference TRBV7-7 and TRBJ2-5): GAGVSQSPRYKVTKRGQDVTLRCDPISSHATLYWYQQALGQGPEFLTYFNYEAQPDKSGLPSDRFSAERPEGSISTLTIQRTEQRDSAMYRCASSRTGPETQYFGPGTRLLVL.

This clonotype has more than one count but fewer than ten. The chain employs TRBV6-2 or TRBV6-3 and TRBJ2-1; 10 nucleotides line up with TRBD1. Per the germline V gene, CDR1 is MNHEY and CDR2 is SVGEGT. The V and J ends lost 8 bases and 9 bases, in that order; junction bases with no gene match: 13. The CDR3 is 15 amino acids. CDR3 DNA sequence: TGTGCCAGCGGGGACCGGGGACAGGGGTTAGGTGAGCAGTTCTTC. Protein sequence: CASGDRGQGLGEQFF.

The chain combines TRBV6-6 with TRBJ2-5; 9 positions match TRBD1. Unmatched junction bases numbered 3, after V lost 6 bases and J lost 1 base. The CDR3 runs to 14 residues. Looked up from germline, CDR1 is MNHNY and CDR2 is SVGAGI (reference sequence). The CDR3 nucleotides read TGTGCCAGCAGCTACAGGGGGCCCCAAGAGACCCAGTACTTC. It yields the protein CASSYRGPQETQYF.

This clonotype was recorded a few times. The chain links TRBV6-6 to TRBJ2-4; TRBD1 matches 8 bases. The last part of the DNA fits TRBJ2-7 better; the J call may be wrong. The CDR3 totals 15 residues. Germline CDR1 reads MNHNY; CDR2 reads SVGAGI (reference sequence). CDR3 in amino acids: CASSPTDRGYYEQYF. Here the CDR3 DNA reads TGTGCCAGCAGTCCGACCGACAGGGGATATTACGAGCAGTACTTC.

This clonotype was detected only a few times. This may be a read error, as it is one base from a much larger clone. CDR3 DNA sequence: TGTGCCAGCAGCGACCCCCCGAGAGGGGGGTTAACCGGGGAGCTGTTTTTT. Its translation is CASSDPPRGGLTGELFF. The rearrangement uses TRBV9 and TRBJ2-2; either TRBD1 or TRBD2 may fit D (6 bases each). CDR1 SGDLS and CDR2 YYNGEE come from the germline V gene. The CDR3 runs 17 residues. V was shortened by 3 bases and J by 5 bases, with 20 bases between the two germline ends.

The chain couples TRBV18 to TRBJ1-1, with D possibly TRBD1 on 6 matching bases. Per germline, CDR1 KGHSH and CDR2 LQKENI. This CDR3 contains 14 residues. V gave up 2 bases and J gave up 7 bases, with 14 bases separating them. The CDR3 bases are TGTGCCAGCTCACCAGGGGGGACACAACGTGAAGCTTTCTTT. Protein sequence: CASSPGGTQREAFF.

In its sample, this clonotype was seen a few times. J is TRBJ1-3 and V is TRBV29-1; no definite D call. This CDR3 region has 12 residues. Germline values: CDR1 SQVTM, CDR2 ANQGSEA. The V gene lost 6 bases and the J gene lost 2 bases, with 8 bases spanning the gap. The CDR3 coding sequence is TGCAGCGTCCAGACGGCTGGAAACACCATATATTTT. Protein sequence: CSVQTAGNTIYF.

The chain links TRBV10-3 to TRBJ2-7; 9 nucleotides align to TRBD1. CDR1 is ENHRY and CDR2 is SYGVKD in the germline V gene. Unmatched junction bases numbered 6, after V lost 1 base and J lost 5 bases. The CDR3 has 15 amino acids. CDR3: CAISELGQGRNEQYF. The CDR3 DNA follows: TGTGCCATCAGTGAGTTAGGACAGGGGAGGAACGAGCAGTACTTC.

The chain links TRBV25-1 to TRBJ1-6, with D possibly being TRBD1 (5 bases). V lost 1 base, J lost 7 bases, and 11 bases lay in between. The CDR3 covers 15 residues. Looked up from germline, CDR1 is MGHDK and CDR2 is SYGVNS. The CDR3 DNA reads TGTGCCAGCAGTGAATGGGGACTTTCAAATTCACCCCTCCACTTT. Translated: CASSEWGLSNSPLHF.

This clonotype was picked up one time. This chain joins TRBV21-1 and TRBJ1-3. TRBV21-1 is a documented pseudogene. This CDR3 is 15 amino acids long. The CDR3 region has the DNA TGTGCCAGCAGCAAAGGGGTTCTAGCGGGAAACACCATATATTTT. Translated, it gives CASSKGVLAGNTIYF.

This chain links TRBV29-1 with TRBJ2-2; no firm D call. Between the trimmed V and J ends, which lost 4 bases and 0 bases, there was a span of 6 bases. In germline, CDR1 is SQVTM, CDR2 ANQGSEA. The CDR3 has 13 amino acids. The CDR3 DNA reads TGCAGCGTTGTGGGAACGAACACCGGGGAGCTGTTTTTT. Translation: CSVVGTNTGELFF.

The rearrangement uses TRBV20-1 and TRBJ1-2, with a weak D call TRBD1 (6 bases). The germline V gene encodes CDR1 DFQATT and CDR2 SNEGSKA (reference sequence). The ends were cut back, 5 bases at V and 7 bases at J, with 17 bases in the middle. This CDR3 has 13 residues. CDR3 DNA sequence: TGCAGTGCTTGGGACACACAACCGGCTGGCTACACCTTC. Its translation: CSAWDTQPAGYTF.

This clonotype was counted between two and nine times. The J gene is TRBJ1-2, the V gene TRBV7-2; D is unclear. V was cut by 1 base and J by 4 bases, with 4 bases left in between. This CDR3 has 12 amino acids. Germline V lookup: CDR1 SGHTA, CDR2 FQGNSA. The CDR3 nucleotides are TGTGCCAGCAGCTTAGTGTCCTATGGCTACACCTTC. As protein: CASSLVSYGYTF.

The gene calls are TRBV6-2 or TRBV6-3 and TRBJ2-7; 9 positions match TRBD2. V was clipped by 2 bases and J by 3 bases; unmatched bases: 11. This CDR3 is 17 amino acids long. The germline gives CDR1 MNHEY, CDR2 SVGEGT. Here the CDR3 reads CASSYRLGTSLNYEQYF. In DNA form, the CDR3 reads TGTGCCAGCAGTTACCGGCTTGGGACTAGCCTTAACTACGAGCAGTACTTC.

For this clonotype: A clone one base away is much larger, so this may be a read error. V and J are TRBV2 and TRBJ2-3; the match to TRBD1 covers 9 bases. In germline, CDR1 is SNHLY, CDR2 FYNNEI. The CDR3 loop spans 15 amino acids. CDR3 nucleotide sequence: TGTGCCGGCAGTGACGTCGACAGGGGGGAAGATACGCAGTATTTT. Its translation is CAGSDVDRGEDTQYF.

The genes are TRBV20-1 and TRBJ2-1; 8 bases fit TRBD1. J was trimmed by 6 bases and V by 0 bases; bases with no gene match: 7. Germline loops: CDR1 DFQATT, CDR2 SNEGSKA (reference sequence). The CDR3 totals 15 residues. CDR3 nucleotides: TGCAGTGCTAGAGATCTCGGGACAGGTTTCAATGAGCAGTTCTTC. Residues: CSARDLGTGFNEQFF.

The V gene is TRBV28, the J gene TRBJ2-2; TRBD2 aligns across 11 bases. The CDR3 has 15 residues. Per germline, CDR1 MDHEN and CDR2 SYDVKM. Trimming at V came to 7 bases and at J to 6 bases, leaving 7 bases not matched to a gene. DNA for the CDR3: TGTGCCAGCACGCTTAGCGGGGGGGCATCCGGGGAGCTGTTTTTT. Its protein product is CASTLSGGASGELFF.

This clonotype came up a few times. J is TRBJ1-5 and V is TRBV6-2 or TRBV6-3; D gene unclear. CDR1 MNHEY and CDR2 SVGEGT come from the germline V gene. Trimming removed 6 bases at V and 4 bases at J, with 4 bases between. This CDR3 is 11 amino acids long. In DNA form, the CDR3 reads TGTGCCAGCAGCAATAATCAGCCCCAGCATTTT. Its protein product is CASSNNQPQHF.

There are a few counts of this clonotype. This sequence joins TRBV20-1 and TRBJ2-5; D may be TRBD1 (6 bases). Germline values: CDR1 DFQATT, CDR2 SNEGSKA (reference sequence). This CDR3 is 14 amino acids long. V dropped 5 bases and J dropped 1 base, with 14 bases sitting between them. The CDR3 sequence is CSASPTGTQETQYF. CDR3 bases: TGCAGTGCTTCCCCGACAGGTACCCAAGAGACCCAGTACTTC.

This clonotype was detected only a few times. The J gene is TRBJ2-3, the V gene TRBV12-3 or TRBV12-4; no definite D call. This CDR3 region has 14 residues. Trimming removed 4 bases from V and 0 bases from J, with 8 bases in between. The CDR3 protein is CASSYMRSTDTQYF. In DNA form, the CDR3 reads TGTGCCAGCAGTTACATGAGAAGCACAGATACGCAGTATTTT.

The rearrangement links TRBV5-5 to TRBJ2-2; no reliable D call. The CDR3 loop spans 15 amino acids. CDR1 is SGHKS, CDR2 YYEKEE, per germline (reference sequence). The ends were cut back, 4 bases at V and 5 bases at J, with 15 bases in the middle. CDR3 loop: CASSPDGRKTGELFF. CDR3 DNA: TGTGCCAGCAGCCCCGACGGTAGAAAGACCGGGGAGCTGTTTTTT.

This clonotype was detected only a few times. The chain links TRBV3-1 to TRBJ2-1; D is perhaps TRBD2 (6 bases). The CDR3 has 16 amino acids. Looked up from germline, CDR1 is LGHDT and CDR2 is YNNKEL (reference sequence). The germline V and J ends were trimmed by 3 bases and 6 bases, with 18 bases remaining between them. The CDR3 coding sequence is TGTGCCAGCAGCCACGGAGCGACTAGTTCCCTCAATGAGCAGTTCTTC. It encodes CASSHGATSSLNEQFF.

J is TRBJ2-7 and V is TRBV20-1, with D tentatively TRBD2 (5 bases). Germline V gene sequence: CDR1 DFQATT, CDR2 SNEGSKA (reference sequence). Deletions cut 0 bases from V and 3 bases from J, with 18 bases between. The CDR3 loop spans 16 amino acids. The CDR3 nucleotides read TGCAGTGCTAGAGATTCCGCCCGGGGTGCTTTCTACGAGCAGTACTTC. Protein product: CSARDSARGAFYEQYF.

The chain links TRBV20-1 to TRBJ2-5, with D unclear. Deletions cut 5 bases from V and 5 bases from J, with 9 bases between. This CDR3 is 11 amino acids long. Per the germline V gene, CDR1 is DFQATT and CDR2 is SNEGSKA (reference sequence). CDR3 DNA: TGCAGTGCTGGCGAGTGGGAGACCCAGTACTTC. Its translation is CSAGEWETQYF.

With regard to this clonotype: At one end the junction does not follow the germline gene, possibly because of a read error. The chain uses TRBV2 and TRBJ1-1; no definite D call. The V gene's germline CDR1 is SNHLY and CDR2 FYNNEI. The CDR3 runs to 12 residues. CDR3 in amino acids: CVSSLLGDRAFF. CDR3 DNA: TGTGTCAGCAGTCTACTTGGAGACCGAGCTTTCTTT.